These 25 T cell receptor beta chains were all obtained from the same sample, sequenced in a study of cytomegalovirus exposure and HLA in healthy donors. Use of 60 Vbeta and 13 Jbeta primers characterized the PCR. The protocol was immunoSEQ multiplex PCR, while the TCRdb copy is restricted to in-frame clones and leaves out a portion. The sample has 130,000 or so clones, 61% seen once. Sequencing was done on a sample of PBMCs. All receptors come from a male donor in good health and CMV-seronegative.

This clone was counted a single time. J is TRBJ2-1 and V is TRBV19; D unresolved. The CDR3 has 15 residues. The V end was cut by 10 bases, the J end by 2 bases, with 18 bases between. Germline-derived CDR1 and CDR2 are LNHDA and SQIVND (reference sequence). The CDR3: CATLGGPTTYNEQFF. The CDR3 DNA reads TGTGCCACCCTCGGCGGCCCGACCACCTACAATGAGCAGTTCTTC.

V and J are TRBV7-9 and TRBJ1-2; 8 bases agree with TRBD1. CDR1 and CDR2 from the germline V gene are SEHNR and FQNEAQ (reference sequence). This CDR3 spans 14 amino acids. V shed 1 base, J shed 5 bases, and the junction held 3 bases outside the gene matches. The DNA of the CDR3 is TGTGCCAGCAGCTTAGGCAGGGGGCATTATGGCTACACCTTC. It is translated as CASSLGRGHYGYTF.

This chain connects TRBV7-2 to TRBJ2-3; D might be TRBD2 (6 bases). The V end was cut by 1 base, the J end by 2 bases, with 13 bases between. The CDR3 runs to 16 residues. Looked up from germline, CDR1 is SGHTA and CDR2 is FQGNSA. Here the CDR3 reads CASSLDSDYTTDTQYF. The CDR3 DNA reads TGTGCCAGCAGCTTAGATTCGGACTATACCACAGATACGCAGTATTTT.

There are a few counts of this clone. This chain uses TRBV19 with TRBJ2-7; the D gene is possibly TRBD1 (5 bases). The germline V and J ends were trimmed by 5 bases and 5 bases, with 13 bases remaining between them. Germline V gene lookup returns CDR1 LNHDA and CDR2 SQIVND (reference sequence). The CDR3 loop spans 13 amino acids. This CDR3 reads CASSSFLRDEQYF. CDR3 coding DNA: TGTGCCAGTAGTTCTTTTCTCAGGGACGAGCAGTACTTC. Complete variable domain (other parts from reference TRBV19 and TRBJ2-7): DGGITQSPKYLFRKEGQNVTLSCEQNLNHDAMYWYRQDPGQGLRLIYYSQIVNDFQKGDIAEGYSVSREKKESFPLTVTSAQKNPTAFYLCASSSFLRDEQYFGPGTRLTVT.

The rearrangement links TRBV11-2 to TRBJ1-1; D is perhaps TRBD1 (6 bases). This CDR3 contains 13 residues. Trimming left V 3 bases short and J 7 bases short, with 12 bases between. Germline CDR1 SGHAT, CDR2 FQNNGV. The CDR3 protein is CASSLATGIEAFF. The CDR3 DNA is TGTGCCAGCAGCTTGGCGACAGGAATTGAAGCTTTCTTT.

This clone turned up a few times. The gene calls are TRBV29-1 and TRBJ2-7; 8 nucleotides align to TRBD1. The CDR3 extends over 13 amino acids. V lost 5 bases and J lost 4; bases outside the gene matches: 7. Germline V gene data show CDR1 as SQVTM and CDR2 as ANQGSEA. CDR3 nucleotides: TGCAGCGTTACCGGGACAGGCTATTACGAGCAGTACTTC. Protein sequence: CSVTGTGYYEQYF.

This clone was counted between two and nine times. This rearrangement joins TRBV10-3 to TRBJ1-2, with a possible D match to TRBD1 (5 bases). CDR3 length equals 14 residues. CDR1 and CDR2 (germline): ENHRY, SYGVKD. The germline V and J ends were trimmed by 1 base and 7 bases, with 13 bases remaining between them. CDR3 loop: CAISEYGRDIGYTF. The CDR3 DNA reads TGTGCCATCAGTGAGTACGGCAGGGATATTGGCTACACCTTC.

This chain uses TRBV28 with TRBJ1-2; D not resolved. Germline CDR1 reads MDHEN; CDR2 reads SYDVKM. The CDR3 sequence is 18 residues long. V shed 6 bases and J shed 5 bases, with 28 bases lying between them. The CDR3 loop is CASSPNPGGLRVGYGYTF. CDR3 nucleotide sequence: TGTGCCAGCAGCCCTAACCCTGGCGGGTTGAGAGTAGGGTATGGCTACACCTTC.

This clone was counted between two and nine times. The V gene is TRBV27, the J gene TRBJ1-2; 8 bases line up with TRBD1. Germline V gene data show CDR1 as MNHEY and CDR2 as SMNVEV (reference sequence). The CDR3 totals 13 residues. Trimming cost V 6 bases and J 8 bases; bases outside gene matches: 8. CDR3 sequence (DNA): TGTGCCAGCAGCTATACAGGGGGAGGAGGCTACACCTTC. This translates into CASSYTGGGGYTF.

V gene TRBV7-2 combines with J gene TRBJ2-3; 12 positions agree with TRBD2. The germline gives CDR1 SGHTA, CDR2 FQGNSA. This CDR3 region has 15 residues. J gave up 4 bases and V 1 base, and 0 bases lay outside the gene matches. CDR3 in DNA: TGTGCCAGCAGCTTAGGGACTAGCGGGGCAGATACGCAGTATTTT. It yields the protein CASSLGTSGADTQYF.

Written as DNA, the CDR3 is TGCGCCAGCAGCTCGGGAAATGAAAAACTGTTTTTT. It specifies CASSSGNEKLFF. The chain uses TRBV5-1 and TRBJ1-4; no definite D call. The V gene's germline CDR1 is SGHRS and CDR2 YFSETQ. Between the trimmed V and J ends, which lost 3 bases and 5 bases, there was a span of 5 bases. This CDR3 has 12 residues.

V is TRBV30 and J is TRBJ1-2, with TRBD1 as a possible D gene (6 bases). The germline gives CDR1 GTSNPN, CDR2 SVGIG (reference sequence). CDR3 length equals 14 residues. The germline V and J ends were trimmed by 5 bases and 3 bases, with 16 bases remaining between them. The CDR3 DNA reads TGTGCCTGGGGTCAGGGGTTGTTCTACTATGGCTACACCTTC. This gives the protein CAWGQGLFYYGYTF. Complete variable domain (other parts from reference TRBV30 and TRBJ1-2): SQTIHQWPATLVQPVGSPLSLECTVEGTSNPNLYWYRQAAGRGLQLLFYSVGIGQISSEVPQNLSASRPQDRQFILSSKKLLLSDSGFYLCAWGQGLFYYGYTFGSGTRLTVV.

Only one count was recorded for this clone. The rearrangement links TRBV18 to TRBJ2-1; D perhaps matches TRBD2 (6 bases). Per germline, CDR1 KGHSH and CDR2 LQKENI. The CDR3 consists of 15 residues. V lost 4 bases to trimming and J lost 3 bases, with 13 bases between them. CDR3 protein: CASSRDSAGYNEQFF. The CDR3, as DNA: TGTGCCAGCTCACGGGACTCAGCAGGCTACAATGAGCAGTTCTTC.

Only a few counts were recorded for this clone. The genes are TRBV30 and TRBJ2-5; 16 bases fit TRBD2. CDR1 GTSNPN and CDR2 SVGIG come from the germline V gene (reference sequence). With V trimmed by 5 bases and J by 1 base, 10 bases remained unmatched. The CDR3 covers 18 residues. The CDR3 here is CAWDSGLAGGKVQETQYF. The CDR3 DNA reads TGTGCCTGGGACTCGGGACTAGCGGGGGGGAAAGTCCAAGAGACCCAGTACTTC.

The rearrangement uses TRBV5-4 and TRBJ1-4, with 7 bases aligning to TRBD1. Germline V gene sequence: CDR1 SGHNT, CDR2 YYREEE (reference sequence). V trimming: 2 bases; J trimming: 6 bases; junction bases outside the gene matches: 4. This CDR3 has 14 residues. The CDR3 reads CASSLQGWDEKLFF. The CDR3 DNA reads as TGTGCCAGCAGCTTACAGGGGTGGGATGAAAAACTGTTTTTT.

The chain employs TRBV5-4 and TRBJ2-3, with 11 nucleotides matching TRBD2. The CDR3 runs 16 residues. Germline V gene sequence: CDR1 SGHNT, CDR2 YYREEE (reference sequence). Losses at the gene ends were 2 bases for V and 2 bases for J; bases not matched to a gene: 4. The CDR3 DNA reads TGTGCCAGCAGCTTACTAGCGGGGGCCTTCACAGATACGCAGTATTTT. Translated: CASSLLAGAFTDTQYF.

This sequence joins TRBV11-2 and TRBJ1-3; no firm D call. V lost 5 bases and J lost 4, with 15 bases in between. Per the germline V gene, CDR1 is SGHAT and CDR2 is FQNNGV. This CDR3 has 15 residues. In DNA form, the CDR3 reads TGTGCCAGCAGCGGGCTCCGGAGGGCGGGAAACACCATATATTTT. Residues: CASSGLRRAGNTIYF. Looking up the rest from reference TRBV11-2 and TRBJ1-3 gives the full variable domain: EAGVAQSPRYKIIEKRQSVAFWCNPISGHATLYWYQQILGQGPKLLIQFQNNGVVDDSQLPKDRFSAERLKGVDSTLKIQPAKLEDSAVYLCASSGLRRAGNTIYFGEGSWLTVV.

The chain combines TRBV6-5 with TRBJ2-5; TRBD1 aligns across 10 bases. Germline CDR1 is MNHEY and CDR2 is SVGAGI. The CDR3 spans 13 residues. J gave up 5 bases and V 8 bases, and 5 bases lay outside the gene matches. CDR3 in DNA: TGTGCCAGCGGACAGGGGGTAAGGGAGACCCAGTACTTC. It specifies CASGQGVRETQYF.

This clone was detected only a few times. V is TRBV29-1 and J is TRBJ2-1; weak D call: TRBD2 (5 bases). The CDR3 spans 10 residues. With 1 base removed from V and 13 bases from J, the gap between germline ends came to 8 bases. The germline gives CDR1 SQVTM, CDR2 ANQGSEA. CDR3 residues: CSVEGGGQFF. In DNA, the CDR3 is TGCAGCGTTGAAGGAGGAGGCCAGTTCTTC.

A note on this clone: Distinct nucleotide sequences in the sample also encode this CDR3. The genes are TRBV7-2 and TRBJ2-1, with 8 bases aligning to TRBD2. Germline V gene data show CDR1 as SGHTA and CDR2 as FQGNSA. Trimming at V came to 6 bases and at J to 7 bases, leaving 8 bases not matched to a gene. The CDR3 runs to 14 residues. DNA of the CDR3: TGTGCCAGCAGACCCGGGACTAGTCGGAATGAGCAGTTCTTC. It is translated as CASRPGTSRNEQFF.

The J gene is TRBJ2-7, the V gene TRBV29-1; a possible D gene is TRBD1 (5 bases). The CDR3 consists of 16 residues. Trimming stripped 1 base from V and 1 base from J, with 17 bases between. CDR1 and CDR2 from the germline V gene are SQVTM and ANQGSEA. CDR3 nucleotide sequence: TGCAGCGTTGAAGGGGGCGCTTCCCATAGATCCTACGAGCAGTACTTC. This encodes CSVEGGASHRSYEQYF.

This clone was counted between two and nine times. The gene calls are TRBV7-9 and TRBJ1-2; D unresolved. The CDR3 is 14 amino acids. Trimming shortened V by 1 base and J by 4 bases, and 10 bases separated the two germline ends. Germline V gives CDR1 SEHNR, CDR2 FQNEAQ (reference sequence). In DNA, the CDR3 is TGTGCCAGCAGCTTAGTTGTTAACTCCTATGGCTACACCTTC. Translated: CASSLVVNSYGYTF.

This clone was seen only once. The chain carries TRBV11-2 and TRBJ1-1; no firm D call. With 5 bases removed from V and 1 base from J, the gap between germline ends came to 11 bases. Germline-derived CDR1 and CDR2 are SGHAT and FQNNGV. The CDR3 spans 14 residues. CDR3 sequence (DNA): TGTGCCAGCAGCCCTCAGGTTACGAACACTGAAGCTTTCTTT. Protein product: CASSPQVTNTEAFF.

This chain connects TRBV5-1 to TRBJ2-5; D may be TRBD1 (7 bases). CDR1 and CDR2 from the germline V gene are SGHRS and YFSETQ. V lost 5 bases, J lost 4 bases, and 12 bases lay in between. This CDR3 has 13 amino acids. The CDR3 spells CASREGQRETQYF. For the CDR3, the DNA is TGCGCCAGCAGGGAGGGACAGAGAGAGACCCAGTACTTC.

A few counts support this clone. This chain connects TRBV15 to TRBJ2-5; 7 bases are a match to TRBD1. V lost 8 bases to trimming and J lost 5 bases; unmatched junction nucleotides: 14. The germline CDR1 and CDR2 sequences are LNHNV and YYDKDF (reference sequence). CDR3 length equals 15 residues. DNA of the CDR3: TGTGCCACCGGAGAAAGGGGGCGCAGAGAGGAGACCCAGTACTTC. This sequence encodes CATGERGRREETQYF. The whole variable domain, remainder taken from reference TRBV15 and TRBJ2-5, is DAMVIQNPRYQVTQFGKPVTLSCSQTLNHNVMYWYQQKSSQAPKLLFHYYDKDFNNEADTPDNFQSRRPNTSFCFLDIRSPGLGDTAMYLCATGERGRREETQYFGPGTRLLVL.